This T cell receptor beta chain was profiled in a study of T cells in narcolepsy. Study findings and constraints: Same-patient CSF and blood CD4+ T cell clonotypes included HCRT-specific and TRIB2-specific autoreactive ones.

The sample holds one count of this clone. The antigen is undetermined. V lost 8 bases to trimming and J lost 4 bases; unmatched junction nucleotides: 12. CDR1 and CDR2 (germline): GTSNPN, SVGIG (reference sequence). There are 14 residues in the CDR3. Libraries were prepared by immunoSEQ multiplex PCR; TCRdb keeps only in-frame clonotypes and omits some of them. This table has tens of thousands of clones, about four fifths appearing once. The V gene is TRBV30, the J gene TRBJ2-5; 8 bases are a match to TRBD1. What was sequenced was memory (CD45RA-) CD4+ T cells from blood. The sequence was obtained from a human donor in good health. CDR3 DNA sequence: TGTGCCAGTGTCGACAGGGGTCTGCGAGAGACCCAGTACTTC. Its translation: CASVDRGLRETQYF.